The rows below give T cell receptor beta chains drawn from one sample of a study of early T cells in non-severe SARS-CoV-2 infection. TCRdb re-analysed the 5' RACE reads in MiXCR, keeping a single row per CDR3 protein. Among tens of thousands of distinct CDR3 sequences listed, about 6.1% were seen once. The specimen comprised whole blood, sampled at baseline. The receptors shown here come from an adult who was a healthcare worker with PCR-confirmed SARS-CoV-2 infection or an uninfected control (not recorded which). Both conserved end residues are part of each CDR3. The order of the fields is D gene, V gene, J gene, clone size, CDR3 DNA, CDR3 protein. The D gene is left open where the match is weak. Size is stated for part of the rows, as once, few or many counts, or as a class when the clone is expanded.

d_gene: -; v_gene: TRBV6-2/TRBV6-3; j_gene: TRBJ2-2; abundance: few; CDR3nt: TGTGCCAGCAGTTACTCCAGGAACACCGGGGAGCTGTTTTTT; CDR3aa: CASSYSRNTGELFF
d_gene: -; v_gene: TRBV20-1; j_gene: TRBJ2-3; abundance: -; CDR3nt: TGCAGTGCAGAAATCCGGGGATCAGATACGCAGTATTTT; CDR3aa: CSAEIRGSDTQYF
d_gene: -; v_gene: TRBV11-2; j_gene: TRBJ2-5; abundance: -; CDR3nt: TGTGCCAGCAGCCCGTCCTCAGAGACCCAGTACTTC; CDR3aa: CASSPSSETQYF
d_gene: -; v_gene: TRBV12-3/TRBV12-4; j_gene: TRBJ1-1; abundance: many; CDR3nt: TGTGCCAGCAGCCCTCCGCACCTGCTGAACACTGAAGCTTTCTTT; CDR3aa: CASSPPHLLNTEAFF
d_gene: -; v_gene: TRBV28; j_gene: TRBJ1-1; abundance: many; CDR3nt: TGTGCCAGCAGTTTAGTAAGGTTCACGAACACTGAAGCTTTCTTT; CDR3aa: CASSLVRFTNTEAFF
d_gene: -; v_gene: TRBV11-2; j_gene: TRBJ2-7; abundance: many; CDR3nt: TGTGCCAGCAGCTTAGCCCCTTTTCACGAGCAGTACTTC; CDR3aa: CASSLAPFHEQYF
d_gene: -; v_gene: TRBV20-1; j_gene: TRBJ2-3; abundance: many; CDR3nt: TGCAGTGCTCCGGACAGGAGGGGCACAGATACGCAGTATTTT; CDR3aa: CSAPDRRGTDTQYF
d_gene: TRBD1; v_gene: TRBV14; j_gene: TRBJ2-5; abundance: many; CDR3nt: TGTGCCAGCAGCCCAACACAGGGGGCGGTCGGGGAGACCCAGTACTTC; CDR3aa: CASSPTQGAVGETQYF
d_gene: -; v_gene: TRBV15; j_gene: TRBJ1-2; abundance: few; CDR3nt: TGTGCCACCAGCAGAGAAAGGCTCACAGGGAACTATGGCTACACCTTC; CDR3aa: CATSRERLTGNYGYTF
d_gene: TRBD2; v_gene: TRBV10-3; j_gene: TRBJ2-1; abundance: many; CDR3nt: TGTGCCACATGGACTAGCGGGGGGGCCGGTAGTGAGCAGTTCTTC; CDR3aa: CATWTSGGAGSEQFF
d_gene: -; v_gene: TRBV19; j_gene: TRBJ1-5; abundance: many; CDR3nt: TGTGCCAGTATGTCAGGGTCAAGCCAGCCCCAGCATTTT; CDR3aa: CASMSGSSQPQHF
d_gene: -; v_gene: TRBV10-3; j_gene: TRBJ2-1; abundance: -; CDR3nt: TGTGCCATCAGTGAGGACAGACTCTCCTACAATGAGCAGTTCTTC; CDR3aa: CAISEDRLSYNEQFF
d_gene: -; v_gene: TRBV12-2; j_gene: TRBJ2-5; abundance: many; CDR3nt: TGTGCAAGTCGCGACACCGGGACAGATTACCAAGAGACCCAGTACTTC; CDR3aa: CASRDTGTDYQETQYF
d_gene: TRBD1; v_gene: TRBV4-1; j_gene: TRBJ2-1; abundance: -; CDR3nt: TGCGCCAGCAGCGCGCCGGGACAGGGTGTGAACAATGAGCAGTTCTTC; CDR3aa: CASSAPGQGVNNEQFF
d_gene: -; v_gene: TRBV7-9; j_gene: TRBJ2-7; abundance: many; CDR3nt: TGTGCCAGCAGCCCCCGTTGGCCGTTGGGCACCTACGAGCAGTACTTC; CDR3aa: CASSPRWPLGTYEQYF
d_gene: -; v_gene: TRBV7-6; j_gene: TRBJ1-1; abundance: -; CDR3nt: TGTGCCAGCAGCCCCCAAAGGGCGTCCTTGAACACTGAAGCTTTCTTT; CDR3aa: CASSPQRASLNTEAFF
d_gene: -; v_gene: TRBV5-1; j_gene: TRBJ1-1; abundance: many; CDR3nt: TGCGCCAGCAGCTTTTCCGCCGCCCCGAACACTGAAGCTTTCTTT; CDR3aa: CASSFSAAPNTEAFF
d_gene: -; v_gene: TRBV4-3; j_gene: TRBJ1-6; abundance: many; CDR3nt: TGCGCCAGCAGCCAAGCCCCGGGACCTGAGAGTTATTCACCCCTCCACTTT; CDR3aa: CASSQAPGPESYSPLHF
d_gene: -; v_gene: TRBV7-6; j_gene: TRBJ2-2; abundance: many; CDR3nt: TGTGCCAGCAGCAATCTCAAGAACACCGGGGAGCTGTTTTTT; CDR3aa: CASSNLKNTGELFF
d_gene: -; v_gene: TRBV7-2; j_gene: TRBJ2-4; abundance: many; CDR3nt: TGTGCCAGCAGCTTTCCGGACCCGGCCAACATTCAGTACTTC; CDR3aa: CASSFPDPANIQYF
d_gene: TRBD1; v_gene: TRBV7-2; j_gene: TRBJ1-1; abundance: many; CDR3nt: TGTGCCAGCAGCTTAGCCGTCCAGGGGGAGGAAGCTTTCTTT; CDR3aa: CASSLAVQGEEAFF
d_gene: TRBD2; v_gene: TRBV15; j_gene: TRBJ2-3; abundance: -; CDR3nt: TGTGCCACCAGCAGCCCTAGCGGGGGCACAGATACGCAGTATTTT; CDR3aa: CATSSPSGGTDTQYF
d_gene: -; v_gene: TRBV6-5; j_gene: TRBJ2-5; abundance: many; CDR3nt: TGTGCCAGCAGTGCGGGACCAAGCGAAAAGACCCAGTACTTC; CDR3aa: CASSAGPSEKTQYF
d_gene: TRBD2; v_gene: TRBV7-2; j_gene: TRBJ2-5; abundance: many; CDR3nt: TGTGCCAGCAGCTCGCGACTAGCGGGGGAAGAGACCCAGTACTTC; CDR3aa: CASSSRLAGEETQYF
d_gene: -; v_gene: TRBV21-1; j_gene: TRBJ1-6; abundance: many; CDR3nt: TGTGCCAGCAGCAAAGATGTCGGACCTCGGGATCTCCGATCCCCGAATAATTCACCCCTCCACTTT; CDR3aa: CASSKDVGPRDLRSPNNSPLHF
d_gene: -; v_gene: TRBV7-2; j_gene: TRBJ2-4; abundance: few; CDR3nt: TGTGCCAGCAGCTCCCGGATCGGTGAAAACATTCAGTACTTC; CDR3aa: CASSSRIGENIQYF
d_gene: TRBD2; v_gene: TRBV20-1; j_gene: TRBJ2-1; abundance: few; CDR3nt: TGCAGTGCCAGTAGCGGGGGTGCTTTCAATGAGCAGTTCTTC; CDR3aa: CSASSGGAFNEQFF